The T cell receptor (beta chain) described here comes from a study of OX40 agonist ivuxolimab in advanced cancers. Study results and caveats: There were, on average, more expanded clones in CD8+ T cells than in CD4+. Doses of 0.1 to 3.0 mg/kg were accompanied by clonal expansion of CD4+ and CD8+ blood T cells by week 6.

With respect to this clone: Its target is not known.

Repertoires were generated with immunoSEQ multiplex PCR, while TCRdb's copy carries only in-frame clones and drops some. In the table there are roughly 70,000 clones, roughly 90% of which are singletons. Baseline, cycle 4 day 1, and cycle 7 day 1 were the blood sampling points. The CDR3 is 13 amino acids. Germline loops: CDR1 LNHDA, CDR2 SQIVND (reference sequence). The germline V and J ends were trimmed by 9 bases and 8 bases, with 19 bases remaining between them. This TCR derives from an adult with an advanced solid tumor such as melanoma, head and neck, liver or kidney cancer. The chain links TRBV19 to TRBJ1-2, with D perhaps matching TRBD1 (6 bases). The source material was CD4+ or CD8+ T cells sorted from blood, sampled in a trial of the OX40 agonist ivuxolimab. For the CDR3, the DNA is TGTGCCAGCTTCGACCGGGACACGCTAGGCTACACCTTC. Its protein is CASFDRDTLGYTF.